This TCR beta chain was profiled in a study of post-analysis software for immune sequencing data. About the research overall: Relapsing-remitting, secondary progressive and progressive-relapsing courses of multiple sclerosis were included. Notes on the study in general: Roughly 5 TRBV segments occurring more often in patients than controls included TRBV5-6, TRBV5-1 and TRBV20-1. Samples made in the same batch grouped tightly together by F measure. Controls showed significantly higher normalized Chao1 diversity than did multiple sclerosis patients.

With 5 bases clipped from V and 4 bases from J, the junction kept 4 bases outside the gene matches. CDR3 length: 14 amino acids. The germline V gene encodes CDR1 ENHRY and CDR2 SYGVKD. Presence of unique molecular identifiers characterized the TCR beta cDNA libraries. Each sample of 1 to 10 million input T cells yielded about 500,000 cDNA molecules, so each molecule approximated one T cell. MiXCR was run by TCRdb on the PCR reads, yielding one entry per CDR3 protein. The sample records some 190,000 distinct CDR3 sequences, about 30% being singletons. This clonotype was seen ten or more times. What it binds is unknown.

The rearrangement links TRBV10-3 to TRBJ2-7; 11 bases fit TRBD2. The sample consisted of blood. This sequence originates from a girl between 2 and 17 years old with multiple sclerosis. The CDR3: CAISLSGRAYEQYF. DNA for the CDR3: TGTGCCATCAGTCTTAGCGGGAGGGCGTACGAGCAGTACTTC.